This TCR beta chain was sequenced for a study of T cell repertoires in cytomegalovirus infection. About the study: CMV epitopes used comprised recently identified HLA-C-restricted ones and well-studied HLA-B-restricted ones. Public TCR beta signature analysis indicated the presence of both CMV infection and matching HLA type.

This clonotype occurred a few times. Its specificity is unknown. General observations from the study: The study found HLA-C-restricted CMV-specific TCR beta clonotypes dominating the ex vivo response. Public TCR beta family frequency separated CMV-and-HLA carriers, including in an independent cohort.

The J segment lost 5 bases and the V segment lost 0 bases, leaving 0 bases of the junction unmatched. There are 13 residues in the CDR3. CDR1 is SGDLS, CDR2 YYNGEE, per germline. TCRdb reanalysed the reads using MiXCR and keeps one entry per CDR3 protein. The profile shows approximately 910,000 distinct CDR3 sequences, around 32% of them singletons. The receptor's source is a human donor in good health (CMV status not recorded). Some clones in this sample may be carry-over from other donors' samples. The sample here was cultured CD8+ T cells from PBMCs, taken from culture after CMV antigen stimulation. The rearrangement links TRBV9 to TRBJ1-1; 8 bases are a match to TRBD1. CDR3 DNA sequence: TGTGCCAGCAGCGTAGGGACAGGGACTGAAGCTTTCTTT. Translated, it gives CASSVGTGTEAFF.